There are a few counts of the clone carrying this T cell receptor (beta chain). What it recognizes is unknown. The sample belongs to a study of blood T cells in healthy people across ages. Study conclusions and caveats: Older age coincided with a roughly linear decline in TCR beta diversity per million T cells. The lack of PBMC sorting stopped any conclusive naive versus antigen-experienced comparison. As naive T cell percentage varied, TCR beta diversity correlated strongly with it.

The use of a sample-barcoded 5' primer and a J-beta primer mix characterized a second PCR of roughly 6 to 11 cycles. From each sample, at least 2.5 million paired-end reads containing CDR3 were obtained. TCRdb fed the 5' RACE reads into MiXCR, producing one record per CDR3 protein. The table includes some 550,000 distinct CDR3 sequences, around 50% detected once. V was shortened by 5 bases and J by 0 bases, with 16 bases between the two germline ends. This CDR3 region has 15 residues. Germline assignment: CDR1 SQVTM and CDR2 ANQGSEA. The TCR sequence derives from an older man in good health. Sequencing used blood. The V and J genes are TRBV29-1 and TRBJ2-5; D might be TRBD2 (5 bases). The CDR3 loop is CSVQGRRADQETQYF. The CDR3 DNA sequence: TGCAGCGTTCAAGGGAGACGAGCGGACCAAGAGACCCAGTACTTC.